The entry below gives a single T cell receptor (beta chain) sequence along with its context. Random hexamers were used to reverse transcribe roughly 0.45 to 1 ug of RNA. TCRdb itself ran the immunoSEQ multiplex PCR reads through MiXCR, one entry per CDR3 protein. The data show 150,000 to 200,000 distinct CDR3 sequences, with 85% to 95% seen just once and approximately 0.14% held by the top ten. This specimen comes from a study of CD8 T cells in Susac syndrome. CDR1 and CDR2 (germline): LGHDT, YNNKEL (reference sequence). Trimming removed 2 bases from V and 3 bases from J; junction bases left unmatched: 3. The length of the CDR3 is 15 residues.

The J gene is TRBJ2-7, the V gene TRBV3-1, with 11 bases identical to TRBD1. The sample comprised CD4+ T cells from PBMCs. The source of this sequence is a human donor in good health. For the CDR3, the DNA is TGTGCCAGCAGCCAAAGGGACAGGGGGGGCTACGAGCAGTACTTC. It codes for CASSQRDRGGYEQYF.